One sample yielded the 13 T cell receptor beta chains listed below, sequenced in a study of blood T cell repertoires in COVID-19. Clones were sequenced by immunoSEQ multiplex PCR, and TCRdb holds only the in-frame ones, with some missing. The repertoire holds about 140,000 clones, with about 87% as singletons. The sequencing sample was made of peripheral blood. These receptors came from a woman in her forties or fifties with acute or convalescent COVID-19.

The V gene is TRBV11-3, the J gene TRBJ2-3; 12 nucleotides agree with TRBD2. CDR1 SGHNT and CDR2 YENEEA come from the germline V gene. J was trimmed by 4 bases and V by 5 bases; bases with no gene match: 19. The CDR3 runs 20 residues. The CDR3 spells CASSPGLAGLAGNEADTQYF. For the CDR3, the DNA is TGTGCCAGCAGCCCTGGGTTGGCTGGACTAGCGGGAAACGAGGCAGATACGCAGTATTTT.

This chain connects TRBV28 to TRBJ2-1, with D possibly being TRBD2 (7 bases). Trimming took 7 bases from V and 5 from J, leaving 18 bases between them. CDR1 is MDHEN, CDR2 SYDVKM, per germline. The CDR3 sequence is 15 residues long. The CDR3 region has the DNA TGTGCCAGCACCTCGGGGGGCGCCCAGAACAATGAGCAGTTCTTC. Its translation: CASTSGGAQNNEQFF.

The rearrangement joins TRBV6-5 to TRBJ1-5; D ambiguous. V lost 8 bases and J 4 bases, leaving 9 bases between the germline ends. The CDR3 spans 12 residues. Germline CDR1 and CDR2: MNHEY and SVGAGI. The CDR3 is CASGSGNQPQHF. The CDR3 DNA is TGTGCCAGCGGGAGTGGAAATCAGCCCCAGCATTTT.

The V and J genes are TRBV5-1 and TRBJ1-5, with 8 bases aligning to TRBD1. V dropped 0 bases and J dropped 6; count of bases not matched to a gene: 2. The germline CDR1 and CDR2 sequences are SGHRS and YFSETQ. The CDR3 totals 14 residues. The chain's CDR3 is CASSLGTGGQPQHF. The DNA of the CDR3 is TGCGCCAGCAGCTTGGGCACAGGGGGTCAGCCCCAGCATTTT.

The rearrangement links TRBV29-1 to TRBJ2-1; D is possibly TRBD2 (5 bases). Germline V gene lookup returns CDR1 SQVTM and CDR2 ANQGSEA. The CDR3 is 16 residues long. Trimming shortened V by 1 base and J by 1 base, and 14 bases separated the two germline ends. The CDR3 spells CSVEVASDSSYNEQFF. In DNA, the CDR3 is TGCAGCGTTGAAGTAGCGTCAGACTCTTCCTACAATGAGCAGTTCTTC.

The rearrangement joins TRBV19 to TRBJ1-2, with TRBD1 identical over 9 bases. Germline V gene lookup returns CDR1 LNHDA and CDR2 SQIVND (reference sequence). Losses at the gene ends were 6 bases for V and 5 bases for J; bases not matched to a gene: 1. This CDR3 region has 12 residues. CDR3 bases: TGTGCCAGTAGCGGACAGGGGTATGGCTACACCTTC. It translates to CASSGQGYGYTF.

This clone appeared a single time. This chain's CDR3 is CASCRSSTNEKLFF. For the CDR3, the DNA is TGTGCCAGCTGCAGAAGTTCAACTAATGAAAAACTGTTTTTT. This chain joins TRBV11-2 and TRBJ1-4; the D is unclear. Trimming took off 8 bases at V and 0 bases at J, with 10 bases between the two ends. Germline-derived CDR1 and CDR2 are SGHAT and FQNNGV. The CDR3 consists of 14 residues.

The chain recombines TRBV4-1 with TRBJ2-7, with D possibly being TRBD1 (6 bases). V lost 3 bases and J 4 bases, leaving 13 bases between the germline ends. CDR1 MGHRA and CDR2 YSYEKL come from the germline V gene. The CDR3 runs to 14 residues. The CDR3 DNA reads TGCGCCAGCAGCCACAGGGGAAGGGTGTACGAGCAGTACTTC. This gives the protein CASSHRGRVYEQYF.

This clone was found once. The junction shows a germline mismatch at one end, possibly a read error. The chain recombines TRBV2 with TRBJ1-1; 9 bases match TRBD1. The CDR3 consists of 14 residues. Germline V CDR1 and CDR2: SNHLY, FYNNEI. In DNA, the CDR3 is TGTGCCAGCAGAGAAGGACAGGGGATCGCTGAAGCTTTCTTT. It is translated as CASREGQGIAEAFF.

The genes are TRBV10-3 and TRBJ1-3; D not resolved. V lost 2 bases and J 4 bases, leaving 9 bases between the germline ends. The CDR3 totals 14 residues. Germline values: CDR1 ENHRY, CDR2 SYGVKD. The CDR3 nucleotides are TGTGCCATCAGTGAGGACTTGTCCGGAAACACCATATATTTT. This sequence encodes CAISEDLSGNTIYF.

Turning to this clone: Being one base from a much bigger clone, this may be a read error. This sample also contains other DNA sequences that code for the same CDR3. The chain combines TRBV21-1 with TRBJ1-6; no DNA check was done on the table's D call, TRBD1. TRBV21-1 is a pseudogene. The CDR3 length is 17 residues. CDR3 residues: CASIPQDRYSYNSPLHF. CDR3 DNA: TGTGCCAGCATACCCCAAGACAGGTACTCCTATAATTCACCCCTCCACTTT.

There are a few counts of this clone. The CDR3 nucleotides read TGTGCCAGCAGTGAGGTCCCCAGGGGGGAGCTGTTTTTT. As protein: CASSEVPRGELFF. The chain joins TRBV2 to TRBJ1-4; D call uncertain. Near its end, the DNA agrees better with TRBJ2-2, so the J call may be wrong. The CDR3 totals 13 residues. CDR1 SNHLY and CDR2 FYNNEI come from the germline V gene.

On this clone itself: Different DNA sequences within this sample yield the same CDR3. In DNA, the CDR3 is TGTGCCAGCAGTACTGCTAACTATGGCTACACCTTC. Protein product: CASSTANYGYTF. The genes are TRBV6-6 and TRBJ1-2; D is unclear. The CDR3 sequence is 12 residues long. CDR1 and CDR2 (germline): MNHNY, SVGAGI (reference sequence). Trimming pared 5 bases from V and 0 bases from J, leaving 4 bases between.